This T cell receptor (beta chain) was identified during a study of early T cells in non-severe SARS-CoV-2 infection. At the level of the study: Sequencing was performed on bulk RNA from unsorted whole blood, leaving chains unpaired.

Study findings and constraints: Sequences matched to VDJdb favored anti-spike CD8 responses, while private and CD4 specificities were missed.

This clonotype was recorded at least ten times. The antigen remains unidentified. Individual cDNA molecules carried attached unique molecular identifiers. TCRdb re-analysed the 5' RACE reads in MiXCR, keeping a single row per CDR3 protein. Here the sample spans tens of thousands of distinct CDR3 sequences, 8.5% to 10% being singletons. The germline CDR1 and CDR2 sequences are SQVTM and ANQGSEA. The CDR3 runs to 12 residues. V was pared by 7 bases and J by 1 base, with 3 bases of the junction left unmatched. The genes are TRBV29-1 and TRBJ1-1; TRBD1 agrees at 7 bases. The receptor was derived from an adult who was a healthcare worker with PCR-confirmed SARS-CoV-2 infection or an uninfected control (not recorded which). Sequencing was performed on whole blood. CDR3 nucleotides: TGCAGCGGGGGACAGAGGAACACTGAAGCTTTCTTT. Amino acids: CSGGQRNTEAFF.